This T cell receptor (beta chain) was found in a study of blood T cell repertoires in COVID-19. Study-wide context: Acute and convalescent COVID-19 samples came from the United States, Italy and Spain. Nucleic acid was either cDNA or gDNA, and it came from T cells, B-cell-depleted T cells, or PBMCs.

The CDR3 spans 14 residues. Germline values: CDR1 SGHAT, CDR2 FQNNGV. The V end was cut by 5 bases, the J end by 3 bases, with 13 bases between. Membership in each cohort depended on participant-reported clinical history. Methods used by the authors: It was from reference gene primer amplification that nucleated cell counts were estimated. Libraries were prepared by immunoSEQ multiplex PCR; TCRdb keeps only in-frame clonotypes and omits some of them. V and J calls and clone size come straight from that table; D and trimming were deduced from the DNA. The sample lists some 250,000 clones; more than 75% were seen once.

The V and J genes are TRBV11-2 and TRBJ1-1, with a weak D call TRBD1 (6 bases). The source is a woman in her forties with acute COVID-19. Material for sequencing was PBMCs or T cells enriched from blood (not recorded which). CDR3 nucleotides: TGTGCCAGCAGCCAAACAGGGTTTGACACTGAAGCTTTCTTT. Translating it yields CASSQTGFDTEAFF. The whole variable domain, filled in from reference TRBV11-2 and TRBJ1-1, reads EAGVAQSPRYKIIEKRQSVAFWCNPISGHATLYWYQQILGQGPKLLIQFQNNGVVDDSQLPKDRFSAERLKGVDSTLKIQPAKLEDSAVYLCASSQTGFDTEAFFGQGTRLTVV.